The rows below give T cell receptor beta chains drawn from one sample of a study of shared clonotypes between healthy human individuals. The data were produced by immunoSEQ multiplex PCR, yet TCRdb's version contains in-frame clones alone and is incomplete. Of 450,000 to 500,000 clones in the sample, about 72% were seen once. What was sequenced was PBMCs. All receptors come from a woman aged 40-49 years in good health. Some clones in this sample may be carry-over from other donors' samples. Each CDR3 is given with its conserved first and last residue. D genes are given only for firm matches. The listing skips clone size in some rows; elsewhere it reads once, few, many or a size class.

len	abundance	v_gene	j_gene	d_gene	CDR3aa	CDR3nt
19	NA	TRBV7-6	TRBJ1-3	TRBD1	CASSTARQGAERKGNTIYF	TGTGCCAGCAGCACAGCTAGACAGGGGGCTGAAAGGAAAGGAAACACCATATATTTT
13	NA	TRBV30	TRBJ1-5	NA	CAWARGHDQPQHF	TGTGCCTGGGCACGGGGTCACGATCAGCCCCAGCATTTT
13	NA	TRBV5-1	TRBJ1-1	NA	CASSFRTASEAFF	TGCGCCAGCAGCTTTCGGACAGCGTCTGAAGCTTTCTTT
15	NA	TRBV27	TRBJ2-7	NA	CASSLKPGTAFEQYF	TGTGCCAGCAGCTTGAAGCCGGGAACCGCTTTCGAGCAGTACTTC
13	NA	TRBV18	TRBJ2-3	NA	CASSPDRTDTQYF	TGTGCCAGCTCACCGGACCGCACAGATACGCAGTATTTT
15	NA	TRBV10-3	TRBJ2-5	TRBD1	CAISPVQGAGETQYF	TGTGCCATCAGCCCCGTCCAGGGGGCAGGGGAGACCCAGTACTTC
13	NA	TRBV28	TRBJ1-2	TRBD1	CASSLPETGTYTF	TGTGCCAGCAGTTTACCCGAGACAGGGACCTACACCTTC
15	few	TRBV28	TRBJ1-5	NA	CASSPLDGNNQPQHF	TGTGCCAGCAGTCCCCTGGACGGAAACAATCAGCCCCAGCATTTT
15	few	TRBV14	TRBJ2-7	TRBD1	CASSQEQGEAYEQYF	TGTGCCAGCAGCCAAGAACAGGGGGAGGCCTACGAGCAGTACTTC
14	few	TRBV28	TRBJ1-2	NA	CASSSTGTYYGYTF	TGTGCCAGCAGTTCGACCGGGACGTACTATGGCTACACCTTC
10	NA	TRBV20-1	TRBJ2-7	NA	CSAKLWEQYF	TGCAGTGCGAAACTCTGGGAGCAGTACTTC
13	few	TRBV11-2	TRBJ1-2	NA	CASGGEGTYGYTF	TGTGCCAGCGGGGGAGAGGGGACGTATGGCTACACCTTC
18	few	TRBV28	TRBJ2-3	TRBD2	CASSFEASAGAVWDTQYF	TGTGCCAGCAGTTTTGAGGCGTCGGCGGGAGCGGTGTGGGATACGCAGTATTTT
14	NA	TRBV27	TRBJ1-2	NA	CASTSQGTNYGYTF	TGTGCCAGCACCTCACAGGGAACTAACTATGGCTACACCTTC
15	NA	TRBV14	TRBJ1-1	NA	CASSHTRSGYTEAFF	TGTGCCAGCAGCCATACACGCAGCGGGTACACTGAAGCTTTCTTT
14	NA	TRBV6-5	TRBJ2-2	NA	CASSYSKAYGELFF	TGTGCCAGCAGTTACTCGAAGGCTTACGGGGAGCTGTTTTTT
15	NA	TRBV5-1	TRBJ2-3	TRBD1	CASTPGTAATDTQYF	TGCGCCAGCACCCCTGGGACAGCCGCCACAGATACGCAGTATTTT
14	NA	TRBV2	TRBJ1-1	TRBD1	CASSRTGPNTEAFF	TGTGCCAGCAGTCGGACAGGGCCTAACACTGAAGCTTTCTTT
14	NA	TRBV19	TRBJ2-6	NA	CASSRVSGANVLTF	TGTGCCAGTAGCAGGGTGTCTGGGGCCAACGTCCTGACTTTC
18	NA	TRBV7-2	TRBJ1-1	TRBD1	CASTVRILRQGGRTEAFF	TGTGCCAGCACCGTTAGGATCCTTAGACAGGGAGGTAGGACTGAAGCTTTCTTT